The 4 T cell receptor beta chains below all came from one sample that was sequenced in a study of brain T cells in children with intractable seizures. TCRdb keeps only in-frame clones here, not all; method: immunoSEQ multiplex PCR. The sample includes over 95,000 clones, approximately 94% of them seen just once. Material: peripheral blood, obtained at surgery. All receptors come from a boy under two years old with hemimegalencephaly and intractable seizures.

This clone was seen only once. The V call is TRBV16, the J call TRBJ1-4; 7 bases align to TRBD1. Germline loops: CDR1 KGHSY, CDR2 FQNENV. V gave up 6 bases and J gave up 5 bases; unmatched junction bases: 6. CDR3 length equals 14 residues. The CDR3 protein is CASSLDRVNEKLFF. CDR3 in DNA: TGTGCCAGCAGTCTCGACAGGGTAAATGAAAAACTGTTTTTT.

DNA for the CDR3: TGTGCCAGCAGCTCGGGGCCTCTCGAGCAGTACTTC. Protein sequence: CASSSGPLEQYF. The rearrangement uses TRBV11-2 and TRBJ2-7, with D perhaps being TRBD1 or TRBD2 (5 bases each). Germline V gives CDR1 SGHAT, CDR2 FQNNGV. This CDR3 comprises 12 residues. With 4 bases removed from V and 6 bases from J, the gap between germline ends came to 10 bases.

The rearrangement uses TRBV27 and TRBJ2-7; D call uncertain. The CDR3 extends over 15 amino acids. Germline V lookup: CDR1 MNHEY, CDR2 SMNVEV (reference sequence). Trimming left V 0 bases short and J 5 bases short, with 14 bases between. The CDR3 DNA sequence: TGTGCCAGCAGTTTATCGCCCCAGACCCAGGACGAGCAGTACTTC. It translates to CASSLSPQTQDEQYF.

The chain recombines TRBV5-1 with TRBJ1-4; the D gene is possibly TRBD1 (5 bases). V was pared by 4 bases and J by 4 bases, with 14 bases between. The germline CDR1 and CDR2 sequences are SGHRS and YFSETQ. The CDR3 has 15 amino acids. CDR3 residues: CASSKFHRNNEKLFF. The CDR3 bases are TGCGCCAGCAGCAAATTTCACAGGAATAATGAAAAACTGTTTTTT.